The 22 T cell receptor beta chains below were found in one sample sequenced in a study of tumor-infiltrating lymphocytes in oesophageal squamous cell carcinoma. TCRdb independently ran MiXCR on the PCR reads; one entry per CDR3 protein. Found here are more than 10,000 distinct CDR3 sequences, approximately 48% of them singletons; the top ten hold approximately 30%. The material sequenced was esophageal tumor tissue. These receptors were obtained from a female donor with esophageal squamous cell carcinoma.

This clonotype was recorded many times. J is TRBJ1-1 and V is TRBV28; possibly TRBD1 for D (5 bases). Germline CDR1 is MDHEN and CDR2 is SYDVKM. The CDR3 is made up of 12 amino acids. V was shortened by 3 bases and J by 10 bases, with 12 bases between the two germline ends. The CDR3 protein is CASSFWGMGAFF. The CDR3 DNA reads as TGTGCCAGCAGTTTTTGGGGCATGGGAGCTTTCTTT.

This clonotype was seen once. This rearrangement joins TRBV10-3 to TRBJ2-7, with D perhaps matching TRBD2 (6 bases). The J call may be incorrect, as the DNA end agrees better with TRBJ2-1. CDR1 ENHRY and CDR2 SYGVKD come from the germline V gene. The CDR3 is made up of 16 amino acids. The CDR3 region has the DNA TGTGCCAGCCGCTCACTGACGGGAGAAGGCCGCAATGAGCAGTTCTTC. Translating gives CASRSLTGEGRNEQFF.

V usage is TRBV6-6 and J usage is TRBJ2-3; D ambiguous. Judging by the DNA end, TRBJ2-1 fits better; the J call may be wrong. This CDR3 is built from 16 residues. The V gene's germline CDR1 is MNHNY and CDR2 SVGAGI (reference sequence). The CDR3 nucleotides read TGTGCCAGCAGTGTAGAACTAAGTTCGCCTTACAATGAGCAGTTCTTC. This codes for CASSVELSSPYNEQFF.

This clonotype was observed many times. The chain carries TRBV6-1 and TRBJ2-1, with TRBD2 as a possible D gene (5 bases). V shed 8 bases and J shed 0 bases, with 11 bases lying between them. The CDR3 covers 14 residues. Germline V lookup: CDR1 MNHNS, CDR2 SASEGT. The CDR3 nucleotides read TGTGCCAGCGGGGAGCGGAGCTCCTACAATGAGCAGTTCTTC. This sequence encodes CASGERSSYNEQFF.

This chain's CDR3 is CASRVGFYETQYF. The CDR3, as DNA: TGTGCCAGCAGGGTGGGTTTTTATGAGACCCAGTACTTC. The chain recombines TRBV7-8 with TRBJ2-1; D is ambiguous. With the DNA end fitting TRBJ2-5 better, the J assignment may be wrong. The CDR3 is 13 residues long. CDR1 and CDR2 from the germline V gene are SGHVS and FQNEAQ.

The V and J genes are TRBV7-6 and TRBJ2-3, with a tentative D call TRBD2 (5 bases). The J call is in doubt because the DNA end fits TRBJ2-5 better. The CDR3 extends over 13 amino acids. Germline-derived CDR1 and CDR2 are SGHVS and FNYEAQ. In DNA, the CDR3 is TGTGCCAGCAGCTTATTGGGCGGGGAGACCCAGTACTTC. Amino acids: CASSLLGGETQYF.

This clonotype has at least ten counts. CDR3 nucleotide sequence: TGTGCCAGCAGCCAAGATTTGGACGGACGCTACGAGCAGTACTTC. This encodes CASSQDLDGRYEQYF. This chain links TRBV4-2 with TRBJ2-7; no reliable D call. Germline lookup yields CDR1 LGHNA and CDR2 YNFKEQ. The V gene lost 0 bases and the J gene lost 3 bases, with 12 bases spanning the gap. CDR3 length: 15 amino acids.

The chain couples TRBV7-2 to TRBJ2-1; TRBD2 matches 13 bases. Matching the DNA end better, TRBJ2-5 makes the J call doubtful. Germline loops: CDR1 SGHTA, CDR2 FQGNSA. The CDR3 covers 15 residues. CDR3 sequence reads: CASSAGLAGKETQYF. The CDR3 DNA sequence: TGTGCCAGCAGCGCGGGACTAGCGGGGAAAGAGACCCAGTACTTC.

Worth noting for this clonotype: A read error may account for a junction end that differs from germline. The rearrangement links TRBV11-1 to TRBJ2-3; TRBD2 aligns across 9 bases. The CDR3 contains 18 residues. Germline V gene data show CDR1 as SGHAT and CDR2 as FQDESV (reference sequence). The CDR3 loop is CASSLRSGGRDRTDTQYF. In nucleotides, the CDR3 is TGTGCCAGCAGCTTAAGGAGCGGGGGGCGAGACCGCACCGATACGCAGTATTTT.

For this clonotype: Relative to the germline gene, one junction end is altered; a read error may explain this. The chain recombines TRBV6-6 with TRBJ2-5, with a weak D call TRBD1 (6 bases). The CDR3 runs to 15 residues. CDR1 MNHNY and CDR2 SVGAGI come from the germline V gene (reference sequence). CDR3 region: CASRRYRVGNTEAFF. CDR3 sequence (DNA): TGTGCCAGCAGACGGTACAGGGTAGGGAACACTGAAGCTTTCTTC.

This clonotype was detected ten times or more. V usage is TRBV6-6 and J usage is TRBJ2-7, with D possibly called TRBD1 or TRBD2 (5 bases each). V was cut by 0 bases and J by 12 bases, with 15 bases left in between. The CDR3 has 13 amino acids. Germline CDR1 reads MNHNY; CDR2 reads SVGAGI (reference sequence). CDR3 residues: CASSYSGTGEVYF. The CDR3 nucleotides read TGTGCCAGCAGTTACTCCGGGACCGGCGAAGTGTACTTC.

The V call is TRBV7-4, the J call TRBJ2-5; 10 nucleotides line up with TRBD1. Trimming removed 4 bases from V and 1 base from J; junction bases left unmatched: 6. The length of the CDR3 is 16 residues. CDR1 is SGHVT and CDR2 is SQSDAQ in the germline V gene. The CDR3 DNA sequence: TGTGCCAGCAGCTCCCGGGACAGGGGAACCCAAGAGACCCAGTACTTC. Translation gives CASSSRDRGTQETQYF.

The sample holds one count of this clonotype. The chain joins TRBV27 to TRBJ2-5; D tentatively fits TRBD1 or TRBD2 (5 bases each). The J call may not be correct, given that the DNA end is closer to TRBJ2-1. Germline CDR1 reads MNHEY; CDR2 reads SMNVEV (reference sequence). The CDR3 length is 14 residues. In DNA form, the CDR3 reads TGTGCCAGCAGTTTCCGGGACGCTGGGGGTGAGCAGTTCTTC. Translating it yields CASSFRDAGGEQFF.

V gene TRBV7-2 combines with J gene TRBJ2-5; TRBD2 agrees at 12 bases. The J call may be in error: the DNA end matches TRBJ2-7 better. The CDR3 loop spans 15 amino acids. Germline CDR1 SGHTA, CDR2 FQGNSA. Here the CDR3 reads CASSTRLAGAYEQYF. CDR3 in DNA: TGTGCCAGCAGCACCCGACTAGCGGGAGCCTACGAGCAGTACTTC.

The sample holds many counts of this clonotype. The limits of the CDR3 on the DNA are not certain, so only TCRdb's listed CDR3 is given. This chain joins TRBV7-3 and TRBJ2-6; the D call of TRBD2 is as the table states it, not checked on the DNA. CDR1 is SGHTA, CDR2 FQGTGA, per germline. The CDR3 is 15 residues long, counting both termini. CDR3 amino acids: CASSSGGVVRLHLRF.

Only a few counts were recorded for this clonotype. One end of the junction is discordant with germline, which a read error may explain. The chain combines TRBV7-4 with TRBJ2-1; D is perhaps TRBD2 (6 bases). Germline CDR1 reads SGHVT; CDR2 reads SQSDAQ. This CDR3 contains 13 residues. In DNA, the CDR3 is TGTGCCAGCAGCTGGGACTCCAACAATGAGCAGTTCTTC. Protein product: CASSWDSNNEQFF.

This clonotype appeared once. V usage is TRBV7-1 and J usage is TRBJ2-4; 8 bases map to TRBD2. Gene TRBJ2-1 matches the end of the DNA better, so the J call may be wrong. TRBV7-1 is known as an ORF, though its function is uncertain. This CDR3 spans 18 amino acids. In DNA, the CDR3 is TGTGCCAGCAGCCGCCTCCCAACACTAGCGGAAGACGGCCATGAGCAGTTCTTC. This encodes CASSRLPTLAEDGHEQFF.

This clonotype came up once. The genes are TRBV6-1 and TRBJ2-5, with D possibly TRBD1 on 6 matching bases. Near its end, the DNA agrees better with TRBJ2-1, so the J call may be wrong. CDR1 is MNHNS and CDR2 is SASEGT in the germline V gene. CDR3 length: 11 amino acids. This chain's CDR3 is CASSDGGRQFF. Here the CDR3 DNA reads TGTGCCAGCAGTGATGGGGGCAGGCAGTTCTTC.

The rearrangement uses TRBV7-3 and TRBJ1-1; 12 positions agree with TRBD1. Trimming at V came to 1 base and at J to 7 bases, leaving 4 bases not matched to a gene. The CDR3 consists of 15 residues. Germline CDR1 SGHTA, CDR2 FQGTGA. For the CDR3, the DNA is TGTGCCAGCAGCTTAATGGGACAGGGGGCCAGTGAAGCTTTCTTT. Translated, it gives CASSLMGQGASEAFF.

The chain couples TRBV7-4 to TRBJ2-3; D uncertain. Germline CDR1 SGHVT, CDR2 SQSDAQ. The V gene lost 3 bases and the J gene lost 6 bases, with 10 bases spanning the gap. The CDR3 is made up of 13 amino acids. Here the CDR3 reads CASSFYGPDTQYF. The DNA for the CDR3 is TGTGCCAGCAGCTTTTATGGCCCCGATACGCAGTATTTT. Supplemented by reference TRBV7-4 and TRBJ2-3, the full variable domain reads GAGVSQSPRYKVAKRGRDVALRCDSISGHVTLYWYRQTLGQGSEVLTYSQSDAQRDKSGRPSGRFSAERPERSVSTLKIQRTEQGDSAVYLCASSFYGPDTQYFGPGTRLTVL.

This clonotype was observed a handful of times. The gene calls are TRBV7-6 and TRBJ2-3; 10 positions match TRBD2. From germline, CDR1 is SGHVS and CDR2 FNYEAQ. Trimming took 5 bases from V and 1 from J; bases not matched to a gene: 6. This CDR3 has 16 residues. The CDR3 region is CASSTASGGGTDTQYF. DNA of the CDR3: TGTGCCAGCAGCACCGCTAGCGGGGGAGGCACAGATACGCAGTATTTT.

V gene TRBV12-3 or TRBV12-4 combines with J gene TRBJ2-6, with TRBD1 identical over 7 bases. CDR3 length: 19 residues. Trimming at V came to 3 bases and at J to 1 base, leaving 12 bases not matched to a gene. The CDR3 loop is CASSFRGLSPFSGANVLTF. CDR3 nucleotide sequence: TGTGCCAGCAGTTTTAGGGGGCTGAGCCCGTTTTCTGGGGCCAACGTCCTGACTTTC.